The source of this T cell receptor beta chain is a study of Tregs in tolerant kidney transplant recipients. Study context: Recipients received nonmyeloablative bone marrow transplants from related graft donors, with transient mixed chimerism.

General study results and limits: Biological reproducibility was not directly addressed in this study. The small number of patients limits these findings pending further validation.

The V end was cut by 6 bases, the J end by 1 base, with 15 bases between. The CDR3 runs to 16 residues. Per the germline V gene, CDR1 is MGHDK and CDR2 is SYGVNS. The table lists this clone with a count of one. Its cognate antigen is unknown. Thawed PBMCs were FACS-sorted into unstimulated CD4+CD25+CD127- regulatory T cells, CD4+CD25- non-regulatory cells, CD4 and CD8 cells. Sequenced by immunoSEQ multiplex PCR; TCRdb stores in-frame clones only, minus some. This table holds about 100,000 clones, almost 90% found once. The source material was CD4+ T cells from blood, sampled before the transplant. The V and J genes are TRBV25-1 and TRBJ2-2, with a possible D match to TRBD2 (7 bases). The clonotype was recovered from a human donor who received a combined kidney and bone marrow transplant. The CDR3 nucleotides read TGTGCCAGCAGCCAAGGGGGGGGATGGAACACCGGGGAGCTGTTTTTT. As protein: CASSQGGGWNTGELFF.